The TCR beta chain under discussion was sequenced for a study of CD8 T cells in Susac syndrome. With random hexamers, reverse transcription was performed on roughly 0.5 to 1 ug of RNA. TCRdb itself ran the immunoSEQ multiplex PCR reads through MiXCR, one entry per CDR3 protein. The profile shows around 170,000 distinct CDR3 sequences, 85% to 95% of them singletons. CDR1 and CDR2 from the germline V gene are MDHEN and SYDVKM. This CDR3 is built from 15 residues. Germline trimming cut 4 bases from V and 2 bases from J; bases unmatched to any gene: 7. TEMRA cells were FACS-enriched, with CD8+ and CD4+ T cells isolated negatively.

This clonotype was sampled from a human donor with multiple sclerosis. The source material was CD8+ T cells from PBMCs. This rearrangement joins TRBV28 to TRBJ2-7; 8 bases are shared with TRBD2. CDR3 sequence: CASSWKREPTYEQYF. In nucleotides, the CDR3 is TGTGCCAGCAGTTGGAAGCGGGAGCCAACCTACGAGCAGTACTTC.